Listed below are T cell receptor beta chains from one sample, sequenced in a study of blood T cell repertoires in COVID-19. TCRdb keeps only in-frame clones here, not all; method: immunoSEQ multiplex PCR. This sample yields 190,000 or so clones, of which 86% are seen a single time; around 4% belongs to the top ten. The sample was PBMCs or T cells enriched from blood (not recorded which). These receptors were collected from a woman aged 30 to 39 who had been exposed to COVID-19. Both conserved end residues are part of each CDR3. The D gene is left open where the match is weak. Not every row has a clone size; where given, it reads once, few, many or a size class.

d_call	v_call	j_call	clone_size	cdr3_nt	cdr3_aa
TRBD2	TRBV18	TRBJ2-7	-	TGTGCCAGCTCACCGCGACTAGCGGGGGGCCTTGGGGACGAGCAGTACTTC	CASSPRLAGGLGDEQYF
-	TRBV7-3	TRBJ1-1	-	TGTGCCAGCAGCTTCAGACAGAACACTGAAGCTTTCTTT	CASSFRQNTEAFF
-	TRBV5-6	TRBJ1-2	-	TGTGCCAGCAGCTTGCCACGGGGTTCGGATGGCTACACCTTC	CASSLPRGSDGYTF
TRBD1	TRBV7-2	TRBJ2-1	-	TGTGCCAGCCAAACCGGGACAGGGCCCTACAATGAGCAGTTCTTC	CASQTGTGPYNEQFF
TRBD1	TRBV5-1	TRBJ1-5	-	TGCGCCAGCAGCTTAGGGACAGATAGCAATCAGCCCCAGCATTTT	CASSLGTDSNQPQHF
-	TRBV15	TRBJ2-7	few	TGTGCCACCAGCAGAGATTTTAATGGCCCTCCGTACTTC	CATSRDFNGPPYF
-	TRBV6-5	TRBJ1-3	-	TGTGCCAGTTTTTTTGGGGGGGCGCCTGGAAACACCATATATTTT	CASFFGGAPGNTIYF
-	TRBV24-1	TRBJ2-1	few	TGTGCCACCAGTGGGACAGTCTACAATGAGCAGTTCTTC	CATSGTVYNEQFF
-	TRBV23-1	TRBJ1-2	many	TGCGCCAGCAGTCACCCCGTATATGGCTACACCTTC	CASSHPVYGYTF
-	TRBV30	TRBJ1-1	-	TGTGCCTGGAGTGTCGGCGGGGGATCTGAAGCTTTCTTT	CAWSVGGGSEAFF
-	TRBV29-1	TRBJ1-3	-	TGCAGCGTGAAGGTATTTCTCACAGGGAGCTCTGGAAACACCATATATTTT	CSVKVFLTGSSGNTIYF
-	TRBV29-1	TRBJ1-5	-	TGCAGCGTTGACTTCGGGGGGGGTCAGCCCCAGCATTTT	CSVDFGGGQPQHF
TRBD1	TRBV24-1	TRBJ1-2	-	TGTGCCACCAATCCGGGACAGGGGGCCTATGGCTACACCTTC	CATNPGQGAYGYTF
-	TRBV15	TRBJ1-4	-	TGTGCCACCAGCAGAGATTCGGAAAATGGGGGCGAAAAACTGTTTTTT	CATSRDSENGGEKLFF
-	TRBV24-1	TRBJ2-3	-	TGTGCCACCAGTGGGCAGGGAGATACGCAGTATTTT	CATSGQGDTQYF
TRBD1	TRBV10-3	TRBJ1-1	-	TGTGCCATACAGACAGGGCAAGGGTCGAACACTGAAGCTTTCTTT	CAIQTGQGSNTEAFF
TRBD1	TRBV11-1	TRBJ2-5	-	TGTGCCAGCAGCTTATACGTGACAGGGCAAGAGACCCAGTACTTC	CASSLYVTGQETQYF
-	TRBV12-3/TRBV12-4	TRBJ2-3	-	TGTGCCAGCAGTGCCAACCAGGCTCAGATGCAGTATTTT	CASSANQAQMQYF
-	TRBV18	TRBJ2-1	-	TGTGCCAGCTCAGCCCGGGGGAGCTCCTACAATGAGCAGTTCTTC	CASSARGSSYNEQFF
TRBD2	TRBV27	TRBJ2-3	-	TGTGCCAGCAGAATCAGAGCGGGGGGGCCAGATACGCAGTATTTT	CASRIRAGGPDTQYF
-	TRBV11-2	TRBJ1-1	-	TGTGCCAGCAGCTTAGGAGGATTCAGTGAAGCTTTCTTT	CASSLGGFSEAFF
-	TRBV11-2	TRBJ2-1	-	TGTGCCAGCAGCTATTTCACGGGAGTCCTCTACAATGAGCAGTTCTTC	CASSYFTGVLYNEQFF
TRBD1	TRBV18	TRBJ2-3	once	TGTGCCAGCTCACCCTGGACAGGGGGTAGCACAGATACGCAGTATTTT	CASSPWTGGSTDTQYF
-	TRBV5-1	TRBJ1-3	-	TGCGCCAGCAGCTTGGGTACGCCGAGCTCTGGAAACACCATATATTTT	CASSLGTPSSGNTIYF
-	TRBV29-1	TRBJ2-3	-	TGCAGCGTTCTACAGGACAGCACAGATACGCAGTATTTT	CSVLQDSTDTQYF
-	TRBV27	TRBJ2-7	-	TGTGCCAGCAGTTTGGCCAGGGGACCCACCTACGAGCAGTACTTC	CASSLARGPTYEQYF
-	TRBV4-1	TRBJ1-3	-	TGCGCCAGCAGCCAACCTACGGGGGGGGAGGAGGACACCATATATTTT	CASSQPTGGEEDTIYF
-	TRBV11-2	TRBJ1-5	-	TGTGCCAGCAGTCGCGGGCCCGATAGCAATCAGCCCCAGCATTTT	CASSRGPDSNQPQHF
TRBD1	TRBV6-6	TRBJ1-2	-	TGTGCCAGCAGTCGGACAGGGGGCTGGGGCTACACCTTC	CASSRTGGWGYTF
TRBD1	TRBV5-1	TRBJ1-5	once	TGCGCCAGCAGCTTGGAGGGGGCCCCGACCTCGGCCCAGCATTTT	CASSLEGAPTSAQHF
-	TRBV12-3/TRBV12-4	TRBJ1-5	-	TGTGCCAGCAGCCCCTCCGGTCAGCCCCAGCATTTT	CASSPSGQPQHF
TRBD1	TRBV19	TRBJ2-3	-	TGTGCCAGTAGTTCAGCACAGGGGGCACTCACAGATACGCAGTATTTT	CASSSAQGALTDTQYF
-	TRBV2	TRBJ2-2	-	TGTGCCAGCAGTGCCTTTCCCACCGGGGAGCTGTTTTTT	CASSAFPTGELFF
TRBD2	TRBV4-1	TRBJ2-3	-	TGCGCCAGCAGCCAAGGAGGGACCGGGACTAGCCAAAATACGCAGTATTTT	CASSQGGTGTSQNTQYF
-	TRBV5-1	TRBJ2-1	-	TGCGCCAGCAGCGGAGCGAATGAGCAGTTCTTC	CASSGANEQFF
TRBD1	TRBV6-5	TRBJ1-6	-	TGTGCCAGCTGGGGACAGGGGAATAATTCACCCCTCCACTTT	CASWGQGNNSPLHF
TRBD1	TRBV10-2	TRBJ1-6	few	TGCGCCACCTCCGGGACAGGGGGATCACCCCTCCACTTT	CATSGTGGSPLHF
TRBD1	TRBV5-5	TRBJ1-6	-	TGTGCCAGCAGCTTGACAGGGGGTTCACCCCTCCACTTT	CASSLTGGSPLHF
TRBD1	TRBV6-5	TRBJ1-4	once	TGTGCCAGCAGTTGGGGGACAGTTAATGAAAAACTGTTTTTT	CASSWGTVNEKLFF
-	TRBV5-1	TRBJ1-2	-	TGCGCCAGCAGCTTTTGGGGCGAGAAGGATGGCTACACCTTC	CASSFWGEKDGYTF
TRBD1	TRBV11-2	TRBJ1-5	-	TGTGCCAGCAGCTTAGGTTACTCCCGGGACAGGGAAGATCAGCCCCAGCATTTT	CASSLGYSRDREDQPQHF
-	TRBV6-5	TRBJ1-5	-	TGTGCCAGCAGTTACTCGGGCCCGAACGGCAATCAGCCCCAGCATTTT	CASSYSGPNGNQPQHF
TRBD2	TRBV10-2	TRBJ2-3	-	TGCGCCAGCAGTGAGGGTGCGGGGGGGCTCTCAGATACGCAGTATTTT	CASSEGAGGLSDTQYF
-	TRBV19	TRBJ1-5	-	TGTGCCAGTAGGGGCTTATATCAGCCCCAGCATTTT	CASRGLYQPQHF
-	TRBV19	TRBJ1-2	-	TGTGCCAGTACGCAGGGGTGGGCAGCTGGCTACACCTTC	CASTQGWAAGYTF